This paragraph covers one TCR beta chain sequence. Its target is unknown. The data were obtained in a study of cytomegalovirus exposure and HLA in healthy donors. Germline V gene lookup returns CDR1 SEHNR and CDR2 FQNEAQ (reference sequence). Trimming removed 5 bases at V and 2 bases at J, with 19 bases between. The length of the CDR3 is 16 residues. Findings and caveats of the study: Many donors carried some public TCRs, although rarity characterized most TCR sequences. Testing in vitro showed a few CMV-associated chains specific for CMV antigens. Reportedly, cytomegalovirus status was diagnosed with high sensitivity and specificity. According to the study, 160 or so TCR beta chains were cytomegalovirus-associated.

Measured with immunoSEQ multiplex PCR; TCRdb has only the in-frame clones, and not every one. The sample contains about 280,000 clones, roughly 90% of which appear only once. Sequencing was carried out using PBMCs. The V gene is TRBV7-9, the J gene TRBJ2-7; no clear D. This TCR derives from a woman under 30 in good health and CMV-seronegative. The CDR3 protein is CASSARPEQKPYEQYF. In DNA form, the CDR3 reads TGTGCCAGCAGCGCCCGCCCGGAGCAGAAACCCTACGAGCAGTACTTC.